Below are 31 T cell receptor beta chains sequenced from a single sample in a study of T cells in Graves' hyperthyroidism and ophthalmopathy. Researchers took RNA transcripts and amplified the TCR beta CDR3 regions from them. HTBI primers were employed in a first-round RT-PCR of the TCR CDR3. TCRdb redid the calling of the multiplex PCR reads with MiXCR, one entry per CDR3 protein. The sample has 500,000 to 650,000 distinct CDR3 sequences, roughly 15% seen once. Sequenced sample: blood. Source of these receptors: a woman in her forties or fifties with Graves' ophthalmopathy.

Ten or more counts support this clonotype. The V gene is TRBV5-1, the J gene TRBJ1-1; D is possibly TRBD1 (5 bases). The V gene lost 4 bases and the J gene lost 4 bases, with 17 bases spanning the gap. The germline V gene has CDR1 SGHRS and CDR2 YFSETQ. CDR3 length equals 15 residues. CDR3 loop: CASSRVGEAGTEAFF. As DNA, the CDR3 is TGCGCCAGCAGCCGGGTGGGGGAGGCGGGCACTGAAGCTTTCTTT. The full variable domain, in which reference TRBV5-1 and TRBJ1-1 provide the parts outside the CDR3, is KAGVTQTPRYLIKTRGQQVTLSCSPISGHRSVSWYQQTPGQGLQFLFEYFSETQRNKGNFPGRFSGRQFSNSRSEMNVSTLELGDSALYLCASSRVGEAGTEAFFGQGTRLTVV.

This clonotype turned up a few times. CDR3 loop: CASSPDSLDGYTF. In DNA form, the CDR3 reads TGTGCCAGCTCACCAGACAGCCTCGATGGCTACACCTTC. V usage is TRBV18 and J usage is TRBJ1-2; tentatively, D is TRBD1 (5 bases). This CDR3 comprises 13 residues. Per the germline V gene, CDR1 is KGHSH and CDR2 is LQKENI. V lost 2 bases and J lost 6, with 10 bases in between. The full variable domain, its missing parts supplied by reference TRBV18 and TRBJ1-2, is NAGVMQNPRHLVRRRGQEARLRCSPMKGHSHVYWYRQLPEEGLKFMVYLQKENIIDESGMPKERFSAEFPKEGPSILRIQQVVRGDSAAYFCASSPDSLDGYTFGSGTRLTVV.

This chain links TRBV4-1 with TRBJ2-7, with TRBD1 matching over 7 bases. There are 17 residues in the CDR3. Germline CDR1 and CDR2: MGHRA and YSYEKL. Germline trimming cut 1 base from V and 0 bases from J; bases unmatched to any gene: 9. The CDR3 here is CASSQGESGTVSYEQYF. The CDR3 nucleotides read TGCGCCAGCAGCCAAGGTGAATCCGGGACAGTCTCCTACGAGCAGTACTTC.

There are many counts of this clonotype. V and J are TRBV28 and TRBJ1-5, with a possible D match to TRBD1 (6 bases). Germline loops: CDR1 MDHEN, CDR2 SYDVKM. The CDR3 extends over 14 amino acids. V was shortened by 5 bases and J by 3 bases, with 11 bases between the two germline ends. CDR3 residues: CASSTTGINQPQHF. DNA for the CDR3: TGTGCCAGCAGTACTACAGGGATCAATCAGCCCCAGCATTTT.

This chain uses TRBV6-2 or TRBV6-3 with TRBJ1-5; 9 positions agree with TRBD1. Germline loops: CDR1 MNHEY, CDR2 SVGEGT. The V and J ends lost 0 bases and 6 bases, in that order; junction bases with no gene match: 3. This CDR3 has 15 amino acids. The CDR3 reads CASSYSDRGGQPQHF. The CDR3 nucleotides are TGTGCCAGCAGTTACTCGGACAGGGGTGGTCAGCCCCAGCATTTT.

To note about this clonotype: A read error may be the cause here, since a much bigger clone is one base away. The chain has TRBV28 and TRBJ2-7; D is possibly TRBD2 (6 bases). CDR3 length equals 15 residues. Trimming stripped 5 bases from V and 5 bases from J, with 19 bases between. Germline V lookup: CDR1 MDHEN, CDR2 SYDVKM. CDR3 residues: CASSNPYGRLHEQYF. As DNA, the CDR3 is TGTGCCAGCAGTAACCCGTATGGGAGGCTCCACGAGCAGTACTTC.

This clonotype was found a few times. The genes are TRBV4-2 and TRBJ2-6, with 12 bases matching TRBD2. Germline V gene sequence: CDR1 LGHNA, CDR2 YNFKEQ. After removal of 1 base from V and 3 bases from J, the junction contained 1 base not matched to a gene. This CDR3 contains 17 residues. CDR3 coding DNA: TGTGCCAGCAGCCAAGGACTAGCGGGAGTTGGGGCCAACGTCCTGACTTTC. It is translated as CASSQGLAGVGANVLTF.

This clonotype was recorded at least ten times. V and J are TRBV6-5 and TRBJ1-1, with TRBD1 identical over 7 bases. Germline V gives CDR1 MNHEY, CDR2 SVGAGI. V lost 2 bases to trimming and J lost 1 base; unmatched junction nucleotides: 4. This CDR3 spans 15 amino acids. As DNA, the CDR3 is TGTGCCAGCAGTTACGGGACAGCGTGGAACACTGAAGCTTTCTTT. Translating it yields CASSYGTAWNTEAFF.

The chain links TRBV2 to TRBJ2-1; possibly TRBD2 for D (6 bases). Trimming removed 3 bases at V and 6 bases at J, with 24 bases between. From germline, CDR1 is SNHLY and CDR2 FYNNEI. The CDR3 has 18 amino acids. The CDR3 DNA is TGTGCCAGCAGTGATCCCTGGGGGGAGGACTACTTCTCCAATGAGCAGTTCTTC. It codes for CASSDPWGEDYFSNEQFF. Full variable domain (remainder filled in from reference TRBV2 and TRBJ2-1): EPEVTQTPSHQVTQMGQEVILRCVPISNHLYFYWYRQILGQKVEFLVSFYNNEISEKSEIFDDQFSVERPDGSNFTLKIRSTKLEDSAMYFCASSDPWGEDYFSNEQFFGPGTRLTVL.

This clonotype occurred many times. V gene TRBV12-3 or TRBV12-4 combines with J gene TRBJ2-1, with D possibly matching TRBD2 (6 bases). This CDR3 region has 15 residues. V was clipped by 7 bases and J by 1 base, with 14 bases between them. CDR3 DNA: TGTGCCAGCATCCCTGGGCGGGATTCCTACAATGAGCAGTTCTTC. Its translation: CASIPGRDSYNEQFF.

This clonotype was seen at least ten times. The chain links TRBV19 to TRBJ2-5; 10 nucleotides line up with TRBD1. Germline CDR1 and CDR2: LNHDA and SQIVND (reference sequence). CDR3 length equals 15 residues. Germline trimming cut 2 bases from V and 7 bases from J; bases unmatched to any gene: 7. This chain's CDR3 is CASSIRDGTGVTQYF. The CDR3 coding sequence is TGTGCCAGTAGTATACGTGACGGGACAGGGGTGACCCAGTACTTC.

This clonotype was counted between two and nine times. The chain employs TRBV27 and TRBJ2-2, with no clear D. V was shortened by 2 bases and J by 7 bases, with 8 bases between the two germline ends. This CDR3 has 13 amino acids. Germline V CDR1 and CDR2: MNHEY, SMNVEV (reference sequence). CDR3 in amino acids: CASSLEWSGELFF. Here the CDR3 DNA reads TGTGCCAGCAGTTTAGAGTGGAGCGGGGAGCTGTTTTTT.

This clonotype was observed at least ten times. The chain links TRBV28 to TRBJ2-7; tentatively, D is TRBD2 (7 bases). Trimming stripped 5 bases from V and 5 bases from J, with 16 bases between. The germline V gene encodes CDR1 MDHEN and CDR2 SYDVKM. This CDR3 comprises 14 residues. For the CDR3, the DNA is TGTGCCAGCAGTACAATCGACGGGGGGCACGAGCAGTACTTC. Translated: CASSTIDGGHEQYF. The variable domain in full, completed from reference TRBV28 and TRBJ2-7, reads DVKVTQSSRYLVKRTGEKVFLECVQDMDHENMFWYRQDPGLGLRLIYFSYDVKMKEKGDIPEGYSVSREKKERFSLILESASTNQTSMYLCASSTIDGGHEQYFGPGTRLTVT.

This clonotype was recorded many times. The V gene is TRBV15, the J gene TRBJ1-1; D not certain. V was shortened by 3 bases and J by 6 bases, with 11 bases between the two germline ends. This CDR3 spans 13 amino acids. Germline CDR1 and CDR2: LNHNV and YYDKDF (reference sequence). CDR3 protein: CATSRDWVSEAFF. The CDR3 region has the DNA TGTGCCACCAGCAGGGACTGGGTGTCTGAAGCTTTCTTT.

This chain links TRBV7-8 with TRBJ2-1; D assignment may be TRBD1 or TRBD2 (5 bases each). The CDR3 runs to 14 residues. Germline V gives CDR1 SGHVS, CDR2 FQNEAQ. Deletions cut 5 bases from V and 15 bases from J, with 23 bases between. CDR3 residues: CASSAGTGPRVAFF. The CDR3 DNA is TGTGCCAGCAGCGCAGGGACCGGCCCGAGAGTGGCGTTCTTC.

In its sample, this clonotype was seen many times. This sequence joins TRBV20-1 and TRBJ2-5; D remains unclear. The length of the CDR3 is 13 residues. Germline lookup yields CDR1 DFQATT and CDR2 SNEGSKA (reference sequence). The V end lost 0 bases, the J end lost 7 bases, and 12 bases lay between the germline ends. This CDR3 is CSARETSAMTQYF. The CDR3 DNA reads as TGCAGTGCTAGAGAAACCTCGGCGATGACCCAGTACTTC.

This chain links TRBV27 with TRBJ1-5; D is undetermined. The CDR3 is 14 amino acids. V dropped 3 bases and J dropped 5 bases, with 11 bases sitting between them. Per germline, CDR1 MNHEY and CDR2 SMNVEV (reference sequence). In nucleotides, the CDR3 is TGTGCCAGCAGTTTTTCTGGGATGCATCAGCCCCAGCATTTT. Translated: CASSFSGMHQPQHF.

This chain uses TRBV2 with TRBJ1-4; 7 bases line up with TRBD1. CDR1 is SNHLY, CDR2 FYNNEI, per germline. The CDR3 runs 14 residues. The junction had 9 bases not matched to a gene; V was cut back by 9 bases and J by 5 bases. The CDR3 region is CASGSTGMNEKLFF. The CDR3 region has the DNA TGTGCCAGTGGATCGACAGGGATGAATGAAAAACTGTTTTTT.

This chain links TRBV20-1 with TRBJ2-3, with TRBD2 matching 7 bases. Unmatched junction bases numbered 8, after V lost 0 bases and J lost 2 bases. This CDR3 has 16 residues. The germline V gene has CDR1 DFQATT and CDR2 SNEGSKA (reference sequence). The chain's CDR3 is CSARDGPSGYTDTQYF. The CDR3 nucleotides are TGCAGTGCTAGAGATGGACCTAGCGGATACACAGATACGCAGTATTTT.

The chain has TRBV19 and TRBJ2-5, with D perhaps TRBD2 (6 bases). The CDR3 has 14 residues. Trimming left V 4 bases short and J 4 bases short, with 13 bases between. The germline V gene encodes CDR1 LNHDA and CDR2 SQIVND (reference sequence). Written as DNA, the CDR3 is TGTGCCAGTAGTAGCGGGAACGGACGAGAGACCCAGTACTTC. Translated: CASSSGNGRETQYF. Looking up the rest from reference TRBV19 and TRBJ2-5 gives the full variable domain: DGGITQSPKYLFRKEGQNVTLSCEQNLNHDAMYWYRQDPGQGLRLIYYSQIVNDFQKGDIAEGYSVSREKKESFPLTVTSAQKNPTAFYLCASSSGNGRETQYFGPGTRLLVL.

This clonotype was seen repeatedly, ten times or more. The V call is TRBV28, the J call TRBJ2-6; 9 bases fit TRBD1. The CDR3 has 17 amino acids. Germline V CDR1 and CDR2: MDHEN, SYDVKM. With V trimmed by 4 bases and J by 0 bases, 4 bases remained unmatched. CDR3 nucleotide sequence: TGTGCCAGCAGTTGGACAGGGGATTACTCTGGGGCCAACGTCCTGACTTTC. Its protein is CASSWTGDYSGANVLTF.

This clonotype has at least ten counts. The chain carries TRBV6-1 and TRBJ1-1; the D gene is possibly TRBD1 (6 bases). Looked up from germline, CDR1 is MNHNS and CDR2 is SASEGT. There are 14 residues in the CDR3. The V and J ends lost 5 bases and 2 bases respectively, with 12 bases between them. CDR3 protein: CASSSRTANTEAFF. The CDR3 DNA reads TGTGCCAGCAGTTCGAGGACAGCTAACACTGAAGCTTTCTTT.

This clonotype was picked up many times. The genes are TRBV27 and TRBJ2-3, with TRBD2 as a possible D gene (5 bases). Germline V gives CDR1 MNHEY, CDR2 SMNVEV (reference sequence). This CDR3 spans 17 amino acids. V lost 6 bases to trimming and J lost 7 bases, with 26 bases between them. DNA of the CDR3: TGTGCCAGCAGACTCCGGGTGAGGGCCACGGAGTATTATACGCAGTATTTT. Protein: CASRLRVRATEYYTQYF.

At least ten counts were recorded for this clonotype. V gene TRBV10-3 combines with J gene TRBJ1-1, with D possibly TRBD1 on 5 matching bases. This CDR3 is 14 amino acids long. Germline V CDR1 and CDR2: ENHRY, SYGVKD. V gave up 0 bases and J gave up 5 bases, with 10 bases separating them. The CDR3: CAISESTASTEAFF. The CDR3 DNA is TGTGCCATCAGTGAGTCGACAGCTAGTACTGAAGCTTTCTTT.

This clonotype was counted many times. The chain has TRBV29-1 and TRBJ2-2; TRBD2 matches 16 bases. Germline V gene sequence: CDR1 SQVTM, CDR2 ANQGSEA. J gave up 1 base and V 6 bases, and 8 bases lay outside the gene matches. The CDR3 spans 18 residues. In DNA form, the CDR3 reads TGCAGCGTGAGGGGACTAGCGGGAGGGTCGCGGAACACCGGGGAGCTGTTTTTT. Its translation is CSVRGLAGGSRNTGELFF.

As concerns this clonotype: With a much larger clone just one base away, this may be a read error. J is TRBJ2-7 and V is TRBV5-1; no clear D. The CDR3 consists of 17 residues. Per the germline V gene, CDR1 is SGHRS and CDR2 is YFSETQ. The V end lost 5 bases, the J end lost 0 bases, and 21 bases lay between the germline ends. CDR3 loop: CASSLEVSESSSYEQYF. For the CDR3, the DNA is TGCGCCAGCAGTCTAGAAGTCAGCGAGAGTTCCTCCTACGAGCAGTACTTC.

The sample holds a few counts of this clonotype. The chain combines TRBV20-1 with TRBJ1-1, with TRBD1 identical over 7 bases. CDR3 length equals 16 residues. V lost 1 base and J lost 1; bases outside the gene matches: 9. Germline V lookup: CDR1 DFQATT, CDR2 SNEGSKA (reference sequence). In DNA, the CDR3 is TGCAGTGCTAGAGTGAACCCGACAGGGTGGAACACTGAAGCTTTCTTT. As protein: CSARVNPTGWNTEAFF.

This clonotype has a count of ten or more. This chain connects TRBV6-1 to TRBJ2-1, with 14 bases that match TRBD2. Germline V gives CDR1 MNHNS, CDR2 SASEGT. After removal of 6 bases from V and 0 bases from J, the junction contained 10 bases not matched to a gene. CDR3 length equals 19 residues. The CDR3 loop is CASRAGTSGRKSSYNEQFF. The DNA of the CDR3 is TGTGCCAGCAGGGCCGGGACTAGCGGGAGAAAGAGCTCCTACAATGAGCAGTTCTTC.

This clonotype was recorded at least ten times. The chain uses TRBV28 and TRBJ1-5; 11 nucleotides line up with TRBD1. CDR1 is MDHEN and CDR2 is SYDVKM in the germline V gene. The CDR3 covers 17 residues. The junction had 3 bases not matched to a gene; V was cut back by 0 bases and J by 2 bases. Here the CDR3 reads CASSLWRGQGGNQPQHF. CDR3 in DNA: TGTGCCAGCAGTTTATGGCGGGGACAGGGGGGCAATCAGCCCCAGCATTTT.

The chain recombines TRBV7-9 with TRBJ1-2; D ambiguous. Germline loops: CDR1 SEHNR, CDR2 FQNEAQ (reference sequence). The V end lost 4 bases, the J end lost 2 bases, and 8 bases lay between the germline ends. The CDR3 totals 13 residues. CDR3 region: CASSSPDNYGYTF. CDR3 coding DNA: TGTGCCAGCAGCTCACCTGACAACTATGGCTACACCTTC.

The CDR3 sequence is CSGASGSESYNEQFF. The CDR3 DNA sequence: TGCAGTGGGGCTAGCGGGAGCGAATCCTACAATGAGCAGTTCTTC. The chain uses TRBV20-1 and TRBJ2-1; TRBD2 agrees at 10 bases. The CDR3 extends over 15 amino acids. Germline V CDR1 and CDR2: DFQATT, SNEGSKA (reference sequence). With 7 bases clipped from V and 1 base from J, the junction kept 7 bases outside the gene matches.